The rows below give T cell receptor beta chains drawn from one sample of a study of vaccination effects on CD4 cells after COVID-19. These receptors have no known antigen. Using immunoSEQ multiplex PCR, the repertoire was profiled, and TCRdb retains in-frame clones only, with some absent. The sample records approximately 19,000 clones, roughly 80% being singletons. This specimen consisted of CD4+ T cells from PBMCs cultured with a peptide pool, obtained before COVID-19 vaccination. The receptors here all came from a human donor who had a prior SARS-CoV-2 infection. Both conserved end residues are part of each CDR3. Each record gives: J gene, D gene, clone size, V gene, CDR3 protein, CDR3 DNA. A D gene is named only where the DNA matches it firmly. Some rows mark clone size as missing; the rest say once, few, many or name a class of expanded clone.

J gene: TRBJ2-5; D gene: TRBD1; clone size: .; V gene: TRBV24-1; CDR3 protein: CATSDPQGAGETQYF; CDR3 DNA: TGTGCCACCAGTGATCCACAGGGGGCTGGGGAGACCCAGTACTTC
J gene: TRBJ2-2; D gene: TRBD1; clone size: .; V gene: TRBV27; CDR3 protein: CASSRGPNTGELFF; CDR3 DNA: TGTGCCAGCAGCAGGGGGCCGAACACCGGGGAGCTGTTTTTT
J gene: TRBJ1-3; D gene: .; clone size: .; V gene: TRBV16; CDR3 protein: CASSQGPGKSSGNTIYF; CDR3 DNA: TGTGCCAGCAGCCAGGGGCCAGGAAAAAGCTCTGGAAACACCATATATTTT
J gene: TRBJ1-5; D gene: .; clone size: .; V gene: TRBV11-1; CDR3 protein: CASSLGYNQPQHF; CDR3 DNA: TGTGCCAGCAGCTTAGGATACAATCAGCCCCAGCATTTT
J gene: TRBJ1-4; D gene: .; clone size: .; V gene: TRBV3-1/TRBV3-2; CDR3 protein: CASSQDRGSEKLFF; CDR3 DNA: TGTGCCAGCAGCCAAGATCGGGGAAGTGAAAAACTGTTTTTT
J gene: TRBJ1-3; D gene: TRBD1; clone size: .; V gene: TRBV29-1; CDR3 protein: CSVTGGLSGNTIYF; CDR3 DNA: TGCAGCGTGACAGGGGGCTTATCTGGAAACACCATATATTTT
J gene: TRBJ2-3; D gene: .; clone size: .; V gene: TRBV20-1; CDR3 protein: CSASRTDTQYF; CDR3 DNA: TGCAGTGCTAGTCGCACAGATACGCAGTATTTT
J gene: TRBJ1-1; D gene: .; clone size: .; V gene: TRBV9; CDR3 protein: CASSVQDLTEAFF; CDR3 DNA: TGTGCCAGCAGCGTACAGGATTTGACTGAAGCTTTCTTT
J gene: TRBJ1-1; D gene: TRBD1; clone size: .; V gene: TRBV19; CDR3 protein: CASSMGTVSEAFF; CDR3 DNA: TGTGCCAGTAGTATGGGGACAGTGAGTGAAGCTTTCTTT
J gene: TRBJ1-5; D gene: .; clone size: few; V gene: TRBV4-1; CDR3 protein: CASSQDIQDWGPYQPQHF; CDR3 DNA: TGCGCCAGCAGCCAAGATATCCAGGACTGGGGACCCTATCAGCCCCAGCATTTT
J gene: TRBJ1-2; D gene: .; clone size: .; V gene: TRBV30; CDR3 protein: CAWSVRQGLSYTF; CDR3 DNA: TGTGCCTGGAGTGTACGGCAGGGGTTGAGCTACACCTTC
J gene: TRBJ1-2; D gene: TRBD1; clone size: .; V gene: TRBV30; CDR3 protein: CAWSLGQDYGYTF; CDR3 DNA: TGTGCCTGGAGTCTAGGACAGGACTATGGCTACACCTTC
J gene: TRBJ2-5; D gene: TRBD1; clone size: .; V gene: TRBV5-4; CDR3 protein: CASSGWTGGGETQYF; CDR3 DNA: TGTGCCAGCAGCGGATGGACAGGGGGCGGAGAGACCCAGTACTTC
J gene: TRBJ1-1; D gene: .; clone size: .; V gene: TRBV20-1; CDR3 protein: CSVPGSTEAFF; CDR3 DNA: TGCAGTGTCCCGGGGAGCACTGAAGCTTTCTTT
J gene: TRBJ1-1; D gene: TRBD1; clone size: .; V gene: TRBV13; CDR3 protein: CASSSHRGLGNTEAFF; CDR3 DNA: TGTGCCAGCAGCTCCCACAGGGGGCTGGGGAACACTGAAGCTTTCTTT
J gene: TRBJ2-5; D gene: TRBD2; clone size: .; V gene: TRBV30; CDR3 protein: CAWSTGTSGGYQETQYF; CDR3 DNA: TGTGCCTGGAGCACCGGGACTAGCGGGGGGTACCAAGAGACCCAGTACTTC
J gene: TRBJ2-3; D gene: TRBD2; clone size: .; V gene: TRBV11-2; CDR3 protein: CASSHQGGGGVVTDTQYF; CDR3 DNA: TGTGCCAGCAGCCACCAGGGGGGCGGGGGGGTGGTGACAGATACGCAGTATTTT
J gene: TRBJ2-1; D gene: .; clone size: .; V gene: TRBV18; CDR3 protein: CASSERLSSYNEQFF; CDR3 DNA: TGTGCCAGCTCCGAGAGGCTGAGCTCCTACAATGAGCAGTTCTTC
J gene: TRBJ2-2; D gene: .; clone size: .; V gene: TRBV29-1; CDR3 protein: CSVAGPYTGELFF; CDR3 DNA: TGCAGCGTCGCCGGGCCCTACACCGGGGAGCTGTTTTTT
J gene: TRBJ2-7; D gene: .; clone size: .; V gene: TRBV5-1; CDR3 protein: CASSLEGSGERYEQYF; CDR3 DNA: TGCGCCAGCAGCTTGGAAGGGTCAGGGGAGAGGTACGAGCAGTACTTC
J gene: TRBJ2-1; D gene: TRBD2; clone size: .; V gene: TRBV9; CDR3 protein: CASSVGSGAQQFF; CDR3 DNA: TGTGCCAGCAGCGTAGGTAGCGGGGCTCAGCAGTTCTTC
J gene: TRBJ2-1; D gene: .; clone size: .; V gene: TRBV12-3/TRBV12-4; CDR3 protein: CASSSRNVGNPFF; CDR3 DNA: TGTGCCAGCAGTTCGCGTAATGTGGGGAACCCGTTCTTC
J gene: TRBJ1-5; D gene: .; clone size: .; V gene: TRBV6-2/TRBV6-3; CDR3 protein: CASSYPRVARSYSNQPQHF; CDR3 DNA: TGTGCCAGCAGTTACCCCCGCGTGGCCAGGAGCTATAGCAATCAGCCCCAGCATTTT
J gene: TRBJ1-4; D gene: TRBD1; clone size: .; V gene: TRBV2; CDR3 protein: CASSPMGQEGEKLFF; CDR3 DNA: TGTGCCAGCAGTCCCATGGGACAGGAGGGGGAAAAACTGTTTTTT
J gene: TRBJ1-1; D gene: .; clone size: .; V gene: TRBV10-3; CDR3 protein: CASTPGLDGTEAFF; CDR3 DNA: TGTGCCAGCACACCAGGTCTCGATGGCACTGAAGCTTTCTTT
J gene: TRBJ2-3; D gene: TRBD1; clone size: .; V gene: TRBV18; CDR3 protein: CASSPGQGGTDTQYF; CDR3 DNA: TGTGCCAGCTCACCAGGACAGGGAGGCACAGATACGCAGTATTTT
J gene: TRBJ2-3; D gene: TRBD2; clone size: .; V gene: TRBV5-6; CDR3 protein: CASSRDYPSTDTQYF; CDR3 DNA: TGTGCCAGCAGCAGGGACTACCCATCAACGGATACGCAGTATTTT
J gene: TRBJ2-1; D gene: TRBD2; clone size: .; V gene: TRBV29-1; CDR3 protein: CSVEGLAGASYNEQFF; CDR3 DNA: TGCAGCGTTGAAGGACTAGCGGGGGCTTCATACAATGAGCAGTTCTTC
J gene: TRBJ2-7; D gene: TRBD1; clone size: few; V gene: TRBV27; CDR3 protein: CASSDRGSYEQYF; CDR3 DNA: TGTGCCAGCAGCGACAGGGGATCCTACGAGCAGTACTTC
J gene: TRBJ2-7; D gene: .; clone size: .; V gene: TRBV7-2; CDR3 protein: CASSLGQVYEQYF; CDR3 DNA: TGTGCCAGCAGCCTAGGCCAGGTCTACGAGCAGTACTTC
J gene: TRBJ2-3; D gene: TRBD2; clone size: few; V gene: TRBV29-1; CDR3 protein: CSVRGRGTDTQYF; CDR3 DNA: TGCAGCGTTCGCGGGAGAGGCACAGATACGCAGTATTTT
J gene: TRBJ2-3; D gene: TRBD1; clone size: .; V gene: TRBV3-1/TRBV3-2; CDR3 protein: CASSHEGQNTDTQYF; CDR3 DNA: TGTGCCAGCAGCCATGAGGGACAGAACACAGATACGCAGTATTTT
J gene: TRBJ1-1; D gene: TRBD1; clone size: .; V gene: TRBV9; CDR3 protein: CASSVTGQPRGTEAFF; CDR3 DNA: TGTGCCAGCAGCGTGACGGGACAGCCGAGGGGGACTGAAGCTTTCTTT
J gene: TRBJ2-7; D gene: .; clone size: .; V gene: TRBV5-1; CDR3 protein: CASSFRGDYYEQYF; CDR3 DNA: TGCGCCAGCAGCTTCCGCGGGGATTACTACGAGCAGTACTTC
J gene: TRBJ1-1; D gene: .; clone size: .; V gene: TRBV2; CDR3 protein: CASSEGPGTEAFF; CDR3 DNA: TGTGCCAGCAGTGAAGGGCCAGGGACTGAAGCTTTCTTT
J gene: TRBJ1-2; D gene: TRBD1; clone size: .; V gene: TRBV28; CDR3 protein: CASMTGNYGYTF; CDR3 DNA: TGTGCCAGTATGACAGGGAACTATGGCTACACCTTC
J gene: TRBJ2-2; D gene: .; clone size: .; V gene: TRBV9; CDR3 protein: CASSVAGRRTGELFF; CDR3 DNA: TGTGCCAGCAGCGTGGCAGGGCGACGCACCGGGGAGCTGTTTTTT
J gene: TRBJ2-1; D gene: TRBD2; clone size: .; V gene: TRBV15; CDR3 protein: CATSRGLRTLAYSAEQFF; CDR3 DNA: TGTGCCACCAGCAGAGGACTCCGAACACTAGCGTATTCGGCTGAGCAGTTCTTC
J gene: TRBJ2-2; D gene: TRBD2; clone size: .; V gene: TRBV7-8; CDR3 protein: CASTLRTRAGGKTMNTGELFF; CDR3 DNA: TGTGCCAGCACCCTCAGGACTAGAGCGGGGGGAAAGACTATGAACACCGGGGAGCTGTTTTTT
J gene: TRBJ2-7; D gene: TRBD1; clone size: .; V gene: TRBV4-2; CDR3 protein: CASSQGGGGSYEQYF; CDR3 DNA: TGTGCCAGCAGCCAAGGAGGGGGCGGATCCTACGAGCAGTACTTC
J gene: TRBJ2-7; D gene: .; clone size: .; V gene: TRBV27; CDR3 protein: CASSLRRVGGYEQYF; CDR3 DNA: TGTGCCAGCAGTTTAAGGCGGGTTGGGGGCTACGAGCAGTACTTC